This entry concerns a single T cell receptor beta chain. Its antigen remains undetermined. Base qualities are not provided; no much larger clone lies one nucleotide away. Library generation was performed with the immunoSEQ multiplex PCR assay. TCRdb carries this immuneACCESS record with in-frame sequences only. Its versions omit some clonotypes, under half of them owing to an unresolved V gene in the studies checked, with the rest unexplained. A total of about 150,000 clones appear in this sample, 80% to 95% of them only once. The ten largest clones capture roughly 6.2% of the sample. The data were obtained in a study of control samples from healthy donors and cancer patients (dated by TCRdb to 2020 to 2022). Per the germline V gene, SGHDN is the CDR1 and FVKESK is the CDR2. Trimming accounts for 7 bases at V and 5 bases at J, while the number of junction bases matched to no gene is 8. There are 14 amino acids in the CDR3, from cysteine to phenylalanine inclusive. Of all the DNA, just the CDR3 is kept, 42 bases in frame from base 1.

The sequencing input was blood. The chain couples TRBV14 to TRBJ2-1, and 7 junction bases match TRBD2. The sequence was collected from a man younger than 35 in good health. The DNA is as follows: TGTGCCAGCAATCTGGGGGGGAGGAACAATGAGCAGTTCTTC. This codes for CASNLGGRNNEQFF.